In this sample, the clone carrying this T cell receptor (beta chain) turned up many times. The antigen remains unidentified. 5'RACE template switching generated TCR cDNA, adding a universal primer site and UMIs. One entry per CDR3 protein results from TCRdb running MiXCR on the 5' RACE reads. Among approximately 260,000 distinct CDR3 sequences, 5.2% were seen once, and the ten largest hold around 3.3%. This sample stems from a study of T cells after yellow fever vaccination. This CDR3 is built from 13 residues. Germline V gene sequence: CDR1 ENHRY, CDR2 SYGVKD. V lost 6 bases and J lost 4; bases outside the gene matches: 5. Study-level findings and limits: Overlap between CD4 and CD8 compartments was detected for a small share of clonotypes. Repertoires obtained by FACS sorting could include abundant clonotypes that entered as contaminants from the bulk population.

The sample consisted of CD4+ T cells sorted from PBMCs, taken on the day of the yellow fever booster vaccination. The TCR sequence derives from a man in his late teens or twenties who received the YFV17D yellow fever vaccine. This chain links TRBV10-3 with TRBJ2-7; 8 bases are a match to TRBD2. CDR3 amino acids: CAIRGTSWYEQYF. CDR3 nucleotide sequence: TGTGCCATCAGGGGGACTAGTTGGTACGAGCAGTACTTC.